Below, 30 T cell receptor beta chains from the same sample are listed, as sequenced in a study of identical twins. TCRdb re-analysed the 5' RACE reads in MiXCR, keeping a single row per CDR3 protein. The sample lists roughly 1,500,000 distinct CDR3 sequences; under 35% were seen once. Sequencing was performed on cord blood. The receptors were gathered from a newborn girl in good health.

The chain recombines TRBV7-2 with TRBJ2-3; 10 nucleotides match TRBD2. This CDR3 is built from 18 residues. CDR1 and CDR2 from the germline V gene are SGHTA and FQGNSA. Losses at the gene ends were 4 bases for V and 1 base for J; bases not matched to a gene: 11. This CDR3 is CASSYWPLAGAGTDTQYF. For the CDR3, the DNA is TGTGCCAGCAGCTATTGGCCCCTAGCGGGAGCCGGCACAGATACGCAGTATTTT.

This clonotype was seen more than once but under ten times. The V gene is TRBV27, the J gene TRBJ2-7, with a possible D match to TRBD1 (6 bases). V was pared by 1 base and J by 3 bases, with 10 bases between. Germline CDR1 and CDR2: MNHEY and SMNVEV (reference sequence). The CDR3 sequence is 14 residues long. For the CDR3, the DNA is TGTGCCAGCAGTTTATGGGAAGGGGGCTACGAGCAGTACTTC. It specifies CASSLWEGGYEQYF.

This rearrangement joins TRBV6-6 to TRBJ1-4; no clear D gene. The germline V gene encodes CDR1 MNHNY and CDR2 SVGAGI (reference sequence). The CDR3 runs 14 residues. The germline V and J ends were trimmed by 7 bases and 8 bases, with 17 bases remaining between them. CDR3 DNA sequence: TGTGCCAGCAATCCCCGGGCGAAGAACGAAAAACTGTTTTTT. Protein: CASNPRAKNEKLFF.

This rearrangement joins TRBV20-1 to TRBJ2-7, with TRBD1 matching 9 bases. Germline V gene lookup returns CDR1 DFQATT and CDR2 SNEGSKA (reference sequence). This CDR3 is built from 15 residues. After removal of 0 bases from V and 4 bases from J, the junction contained 7 bases not matched to a gene. DNA of the CDR3: TGCAGTGCTAGAGAGATCGACAGGGGGTTGTACGAGCAGTACTTC. It codes for CSAREIDRGLYEQYF.

The chain uses TRBV21-1 and TRBJ2-7; the table's TRBD1 call for D was not verified on the DNA. TRBV21-1 is described as a pseudogene. CDR3 length: 18 residues. CDR3 sequence: CASSKDLSGRESSYEQYF. CDR3 nucleotides: TGTGCCAGCAGCAAAGATCTGTCGGGGCGGGAGAGCTCCTACGAGCAGTACTTC.

The V gene is TRBV7-2, the J gene TRBJ2-3; TRBD2 matches at 15 bases. The CDR3 consists of 17 residues. Germline assignment: CDR1 SGHTA and CDR2 FQGNSA. The V gene end was trimmed by 4 bases and the J gene end by 6 bases; junction bases not matched to a gene: 8. In nucleotides, the CDR3 is TGTGCCAGCAGCTCGCCGGGACTAGCGGGGGGTCGTGATACGCAGTATTTT. As protein: CASSSPGLAGGRDTQYF.

The chain couples TRBV12-3 or TRBV12-4 to TRBJ2-1; D gene uncertain. The end of the DNA aligns better with TRBJ2-7, so the J call may be wrong. The CDR3 consists of 13 residues. The CDR3 region is CASSWGSHYKQYF. CDR3 bases: TGTGCCAGCAGTTGGGGATCCCATTACAAGCAGTACTTC.

This clonotype was recorded a few times. V and J are TRBV4-1 and TRBJ2-2; the D gene could be TRBD1 or TRBD2 (5 bases each). Trimming took off 0 bases at V and 4 bases at J, with 15 bases between the two ends. There are 17 residues in the CDR3. Per the germline V gene, CDR1 is MGHRA and CDR2 is YSYEKL. CDR3 region: CASSQDLTGTITGELFF. In DNA form, the CDR3 reads TGCGCCAGCAGCCAAGATCTTACCGGGACGATCACCGGGGAGCTGTTTTTT.

Details on this clonotype: A single base separates this from a much larger clone, so it may be a read error. V gene TRBV6-5 combines with J gene TRBJ2-3, with 7 bases fitting TRBD1. V shed 1 base and J 4 bases; nucleotides not matched to a gene: 5. The V gene's germline CDR1 is MNHEY and CDR2 SVGAGI. This CDR3 spans 15 amino acids. The CDR3 region has the DNA TGTGCCAGCAGTTACTTCTCAACAGGGGCAGATACGCAGTATTTT. Encoded protein: CASSYFSTGADTQYF.

Only a few counts were recorded for this clonotype. The chain combines TRBV27 with TRBJ2-7, with TRBD2 matching over 10 bases. Germline trimming cut 3 bases from V and 2 bases from J; bases unmatched to any gene: 7. Germline lookup yields CDR1 MNHEY and CDR2 SMNVEV (reference sequence). The CDR3 sequence is 16 residues long. The CDR3 DNA reads TGTGCCAGCAGTTTTATAGCGGGAGGTATTACCTACGAGCAGTACTTC. Residues: CASSFIAGGITYEQYF.

This chain connects TRBV6-1 to TRBJ2-4; 10 bases line up with TRBD1. The last part of the DNA fits TRBJ2-7 better; the J call may be wrong. This CDR3 spans 13 amino acids. Germline lookup yields CDR1 MNHNS and CDR2 SASEGT. CDR3 protein: CASSDGTGDEQYF. As DNA, the CDR3 is TGTGCCAGCAGTGACGGGACAGGGGACGAGCAGTACTTC.

V is TRBV12-3 or TRBV12-4 and J is TRBJ1-1; D remains ambiguous. The V and J ends lost 4 bases and 6 bases respectively, with 12 bases between them. The CDR3 spans 13 residues. DNA of the CDR3: TGTGCCAGCAGTTCCAGTCAGCAGGCTGAAGCTTTCTTT. Residues: CASSSSQQAEAFF.

The chain is built from TRBV6-5 and TRBJ1-2; tentatively, D is TRBD1 (6 bases). The CDR3 is made up of 14 amino acids. Germline V gene lookup returns CDR1 MNHEY and CDR2 SVGAGI. V lost 5 bases and J lost 4, with 14 bases in between. The CDR3 nucleotides are TGTGCCAGCAGTCCCTCCGGGGGCATCTATGGCTACACCTTC. The encoded protein is CASSPSGGIYGYTF.

The table lists this clonotype with a few counts. The rearrangement joins TRBV7-8 to TRBJ2-5, with 15 bases lining up with TRBD2. Losses at the gene ends were 7 bases for V and 4 bases for J; bases not matched to a gene: 7. The CDR3 runs to 16 residues. Germline CDR1 and CDR2: SGHVS and FQNEAQ. The CDR3: CASTIKGLAGGETQYF. The DNA of the CDR3 is TGTGCCAGCACTATAAAGGGACTAGCGGGAGGAGAGACCCAGTACTTC. The complete variable domain, with remaining parts taken from reference TRBV7-8 and TRBJ2-5, reads GAGVSQSPRYKVAKRGQDVALRCDPISGHVSLFWYQQALGQGPEFLTYFQNEAQLDKSGLPSDRFFAERPEGSVSTLKIQRTQQEDSAVYLCASTIKGLAGGETQYFGPGTRLLVL.

V usage is TRBV27 and J usage is TRBJ1-2; D is unresolved. V was clipped by 6 bases and J by 8 bases, with 28 bases between them. This CDR3 is built from 17 residues. Germline V gene lookup returns CDR1 MNHEY and CDR2 SMNVEV (reference sequence). The CDR3 sequence: CASRQTGLKQASYGYTF. The DNA for the CDR3 is TGTGCCAGCAGACAAACGGGCCTCAAACAAGCTAGCTACGGCTACACCTTC.

Ten or more counts support this clonotype. The rearrangement joins TRBV12-3 or TRBV12-4 to TRBJ2-3; TRBD2 matches at 7 bases. CDR3 length: 16 residues. V lost 6 bases, J lost 1 base, and 10 bases stayed unmatched. The CDR3 loop reads CASSPPGGLRTDTQYF. The CDR3 nucleotides read TGTGCCAGCAGCCCCCCGGGAGGACTTCGCACAGATACGCAGTATTTT.

In this sample, this clonotype turned up many times. The J gene is TRBJ2-7, the V gene TRBV10-3, with D possibly being TRBD1 (6 bases). CDR1 and CDR2 (germline): ENHRY, SYGVKD. The CDR3 loop spans 13 amino acids. Between the trimmed V and J ends, which lost 10 bases and 5 bases, there was a span of 18 bases. The CDR3: CATGTRGVDEQYF. As DNA, the CDR3 is TGTGCCACCGGGACACGAGGCGTCGACGAGCAGTACTTC.

This clonotype was counted many times. The V gene is TRBV12-3 or TRBV12-4, the J gene TRBJ2-3; D is possibly TRBD1 (6 bases). The CDR3 runs 13 residues. Trimming stripped 1 base from V and 5 bases from J, with 7 bases between. CDR3 sequence (DNA): TGTGCCAGCAGTTTAGAGGGGGAAGATACGCAGTATTTT. Translating it yields CASSLEGEDTQYF.

This clonotype was seen a few times. This chain uses TRBV14 with TRBJ2-4; D unresolved. Trimming took 0 bases from V and 0 from J, leaving 6 bases between them. Germline CDR1 is SGHDN and CDR2 is FVKESK. There are 15 residues in the CDR3. DNA for the CDR3: TGTGCCAGCAGCCAAGACAGTCTAGCCAAAAACATTCAGTACTTC. Translating it yields CASSQDSLAKNIQYF. Drawing the rest from reference TRBV14 and TRBJ2-4, the complete variable domain is EAGVTQFPSHSVIEKGQTVTLRCDPISGHDNLYWYRRVMGKEIKFLLHFVKESKQDESGMPNNRFLAERTGGTYSTLKVQPAELEDSGVYFCASSQDSLAKNIQYFGAGTRLSVL.

Only a few counts were recorded for this clonotype. The CDR3 sequence: CASSVLAGEQYF. CDR3 sequence (DNA): TGTGCCAGCAGCGTACTAGCGGGAGAGCAGTACTTC. V gene TRBV9 combines with J gene TRBJ2-7, with 9 bases that match TRBD2. Germline trimming cut 1 base from V and 7 bases from J; bases unmatched to any gene: 0. CDR1 is SGDLS, CDR2 YYNGEE, per germline. The CDR3 consists of 12 residues.

The chain links TRBV21-1 to TRBJ1-2. TRBV21-1 is given as a pseudogene. CDR3 length equals 14 residues. CDR3 sequence: CASSNAYNHYGYTF. CDR3 sequence (DNA): TGTGCCAGCAGCAACGCGTACAATCACTATGGCTACACCTTC.

CDR3 bases: TGTGCCAGCAGCCCCCTAAACTCCGCCGGGCAGTACTTC. Its translation: CASSPLNSAGQYF. The rearrangement links TRBV14 to TRBJ2-7, with D uncertain. V dropped 4 bases and J dropped 9 bases, with 16 bases sitting between them. The CDR3 spans 13 residues. CDR1 and CDR2 from the germline V gene are SGHDN and FVKESK.

This clonotype was seen only once. The rearrangement joins TRBV5-1 to TRBJ1-2; weak D call: TRBD1 (6 bases). The germline V gene encodes CDR1 SGHRS and CDR2 YFSETQ. This CDR3 has 13 amino acids. Trimming took off 4 bases at V and 5 bases at J, with 12 bases between the two ends. CDR3 in DNA: TGCGCCAGCAGCACAGGACAGAGGTATGGCTACACCTTC. This translates into CASSTGQRYGYTF.

V gene TRBV5-6 combines with J gene TRBJ1-2, with 10 bases that match TRBD1. Germline V gene data show CDR1 as SGHDT and CDR2 as YYEEEE. J lost 4 bases, V lost 4 bases, and 4 bases had no gene match. The CDR3 consists of 14 residues. The CDR3 spells CASSDRGLGYGYTF. The CDR3 region has the DNA TGTGCCAGCAGCGACAGGGGGCTGGGCTATGGCTACACCTTC.

V gene TRBV20-1 combines with J gene TRBJ2-2; maybe TRBD2 (5 bases). V dropped 0 bases and J dropped 0 bases, with 8 bases sitting between them. CDR3 length: 15 residues. The germline V gene encodes CDR1 DFQATT and CDR2 SNEGSKA (reference sequence). The CDR3: CSARDLATNTGELFF. The CDR3 bases are TGCAGTGCTAGAGATTTAGCGACGAACACCGGGGAGCTGTTTTTT.

The chain's CDR3 is CAWSPQGGQPQHF. CDR3 in DNA: TGTGCCTGGAGTCCCCAGGGCGGACAGCCCCAGCATTTT. The chain recombines TRBV30 with TRBJ1-5, with D possibly matching TRBD1 (5 bases). V lost 2 bases, J lost 7 bases, and 12 bases lay in between. Germline assignment: CDR1 GTSNPN and CDR2 SVGIG (reference sequence). The CDR3 extends over 13 amino acids.

The chain uses TRBV10-2 and TRBJ2-1; 7 bases are shared with TRBD2. The germline gives CDR1 WSHSY, CDR2 SAAADI. The CDR3 consists of 15 residues. J was trimmed by 0 bases and V by 3 bases; bases with no gene match: 2. This chain's CDR3 is CASSDWDYSYNEQFF. As DNA, the CDR3 is TGCGCCAGCAGTGATTGGGACTACTCCTACAATGAGCAGTTCTTC.

This clonotype was observed a handful of times. This rearrangement joins TRBV20-1 to TRBJ2-7, with 7 bases fitting TRBD1. There are 14 residues in the CDR3. V shed 3 bases, J shed 5 bases, and the junction held 10 bases outside the gene matches. Germline CDR1 is DFQATT and CDR2 is SNEGSKA (reference sequence). The chain's CDR3 is CSASSSRGFHEQYF. In DNA, the CDR3 is TGCAGTGCTAGCTCCTCCAGGGGGTTTCACGAGCAGTACTTC.

The chain recombines TRBV4-1 with TRBJ2-3; 9 positions match TRBD2. V gave up 4 bases and J gave up 0 bases; unmatched junction bases: 14. Per germline, CDR1 MGHRA and CDR2 YSYEKL. CDR3 length: 19 residues. The CDR3 DNA follows: TGCGCCAGCAGCCGCTACGAGGGGACTAGCAAAACTAGCACAGATACGCAGTATTTT. This sequence encodes CASSRYEGTSKTSTDTQYF.

This clonotype came up a few times. This rearrangement joins TRBV3-1 to TRBJ2-7, with D possibly being TRBD2 (5 bases). The CDR3 is made up of 15 amino acids. V gave up 0 bases and J gave up 5 bases, with 14 bases separating them. The germline gives CDR1 LGHDT, CDR2 YNNKEL (reference sequence). The CDR3 spells CASSQEWKGRDEQYF. CDR3 DNA sequence: TGTGCCAGCAGCCAAGAATGGAAAGGGAGAGACGAGCAGTACTTC.